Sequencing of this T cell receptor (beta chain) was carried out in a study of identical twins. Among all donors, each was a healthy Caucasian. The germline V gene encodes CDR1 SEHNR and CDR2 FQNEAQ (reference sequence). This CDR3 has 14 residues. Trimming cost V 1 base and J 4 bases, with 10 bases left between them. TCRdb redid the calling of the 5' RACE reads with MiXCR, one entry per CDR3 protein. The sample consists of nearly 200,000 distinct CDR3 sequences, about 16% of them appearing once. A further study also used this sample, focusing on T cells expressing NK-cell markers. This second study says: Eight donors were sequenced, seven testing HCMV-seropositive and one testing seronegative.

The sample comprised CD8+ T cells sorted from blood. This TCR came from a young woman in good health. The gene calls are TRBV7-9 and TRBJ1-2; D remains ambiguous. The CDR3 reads CASSLDFGVYGYTF. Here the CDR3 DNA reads TGTGCCAGCAGCTTAGACTTCGGGGTCTATGGCTACACCTTC.